This note documents a single TCR beta chain sequence. Its antigen has not been determined. Base qualities were left out, and no much larger clone turns up one base away. The donors were healthy, HIV-negative adults with no recently reported acute infections or vaccinations. All donors were Caucasian adults living in Nashville, Tennessee, USA. CD4+ T cells were enriched by magnetic negative selection; naive cells were then positively selected on CD45RA, and the negative fraction formed the memory subset. Blood was obtained by leukapheresis, after which PBMCs were separated by Ficoll-Histopaque density gradient centrifugation and cryopreserved in liquid nitrogen vapor phase. Analytical flow cytometry was used to check the purity and quantity of every magnetically sorted T cell population. Genomic DNA was isolated from every sorted fraction and measured by UV absorbance on a Nanodrop 2000c. Using the deep immunoSEQ assay, multiplex PCR amplified TCR CDR3 regions from genomic DNA. Genomic DNA extracted from each cell subset was distributed evenly over all wells of several immunoSEQ 96-well plates, and each plate served as one replicate. For sorted subsets, about 200 ng genomic DNA, equal to 25,000 to 35,000 T cell genomes, was loaded into each replicate PCR. Purified libraries were measured with a Qubit 3.0 fluorometer, size-checked on a Bioanalyzer 2100, and measured again with the KAPA Library Quantification kit. Every immunoSEQ 96-well plate was sequenced on a separate single-read 150-cycle Illumina NextSeq 550 flow cell. Turning to the authors' computational methods: The immunoSEQ output contained only junctional sequences without quality scores, so filtering could not match that applied to full-length reads. Sequences were annotated with PyIR, a Python wrapper for IgBLAST v1.9, and V/J genes and CDR3 were assigned using IMGT germline references. Reads were filtered out if the reads had weak V/J assignments (E-value above 1e-6), no CDR3, stop codons, out-of-frame junctions, or ambiguous translated residues. A V3J clonotype was defined by an identical inferred V gene, J gene, and CDR3 amino acid sequence. Percentage overlap between repertoires was computed as shared unique clonotypes divided by the size of the smaller repertoire. Richness of each repertoire was evaluated using RTK rarefaction, the Chao1 estimator, and Recon v2.1 estimates of unobserved clonotypes. Generation probabilities were computed with OLGA for all TCRbeta clonotypes obtained by the gDNA method from a handful of donors. What TCRdb holds here is the immuneACCESS table cut down to in-frame rearrangements. Part of the clones is not present; checked against another copy, under half of the missing clones reflect an unresolved V gene, and the others are unexplained. Clone size and V and J calls were adopted from that table, with D and trimming inferred from the DNA. For this sample there are 950,000 to 1,300,000 clones; around 74% appear just once. The ten top clones hold 1.4% to 1.5% of the sample.

This specimen comes from a study of shared clonotypes between healthy human individuals (dated by TCRdb to 2019 to 2021). Background for the entire study: Two women and a few men aged 18 to 49 years were included in the cohort. For each donor, CD4 naive and CD4 memory were each run on three plates, CD8 naive on two plates, and CD8 memory on one plate. The study deeply sequenced blood TCR repertoires of five healthy adults to estimate repertoire size and the extent of clonotype sharing between individuals. To increase sequencing depth and limit assay-specific biases, different laboratories used diverse techniques to prepare libraries and sequence TCR repertoires. Each donor's leukapheresis produced roughly between about 0.85 and 10 billion PBMCs.

The study at large found these results: Sampling was restricted to blood, and TCR repertoires in tissues likely differ from the TCR repertoires found in blood. The small number of donors limited the genetic and exposure-history diversity represented. Compared with non-shared clonotypes, clonotypes shared by all four sorted-subset donors had higher generation probabilities. Even with the large sequencing depth, rarefaction of the sorted-subset datasets indicated that sequencing was incomplete. When several donors were compared, the shared fraction of clonotypes was about 5.2% for naive CD4, 3.5% for naive CD8, roughly 2.5% for memory CD4, and 0.3% to 0.5% for memory CD8. Based on pairwise subsampling, the degree of clonotype sharing among donors was expected to be affected by sequencing depth. Larger estimated clonotype richness was generally found for naive subsets than for memory subsets.

This clonotype originated in a man between 18 and 35 years old in good health. The sequenced sample was memory CD4+ T cells sorted from blood. The sample's cell subset or site, from its label and the paper: CD45RA-negative fraction.

The nucleotide sequence is given as TGTGCCAGCTCACCATTTCAGTCCACTACCATTTATGGCTACACCTTC. Its coded protein is CASSPFQSTTIYGYTF. The V and J genes are TRBV18 and TRBJ1-2; no D gene call is confident. Between the V and J ends, shortened by 2 bases and 5 bases respectively, the junction contains 18 bases. CDR1 and CDR2 were assigned from the germline V gene as KGHSH and LQKENI. Measured from the cysteine to the phenylalanine, the CDR3 is 16 residues long. Only the CDR3 DNA is retained, 48 bases long and in frame from the first base.